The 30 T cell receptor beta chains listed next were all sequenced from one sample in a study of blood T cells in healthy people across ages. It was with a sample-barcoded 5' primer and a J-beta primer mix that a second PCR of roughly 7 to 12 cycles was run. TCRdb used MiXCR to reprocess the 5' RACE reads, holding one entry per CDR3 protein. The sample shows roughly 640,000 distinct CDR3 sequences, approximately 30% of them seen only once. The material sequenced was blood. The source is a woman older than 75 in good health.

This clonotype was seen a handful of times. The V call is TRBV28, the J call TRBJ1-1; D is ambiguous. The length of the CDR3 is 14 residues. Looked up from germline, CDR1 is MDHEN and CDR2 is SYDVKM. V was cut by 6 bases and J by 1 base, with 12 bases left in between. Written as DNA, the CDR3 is TGTGCCAGCAGCCCACAAAGACAGAACACTGAAGCTTTCTTT. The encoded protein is CASSPQRQNTEAFF.

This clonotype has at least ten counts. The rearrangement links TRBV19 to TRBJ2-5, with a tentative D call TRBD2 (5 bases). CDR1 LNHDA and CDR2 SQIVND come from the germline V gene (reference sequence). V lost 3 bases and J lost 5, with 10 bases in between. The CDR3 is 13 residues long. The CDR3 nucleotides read TGTGCCAGTAGTATTGTCAGGAGGGAGACCCAGTACTTC. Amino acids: CASSIVRRETQYF.

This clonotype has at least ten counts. CDR3 in amino acids: CASSQVHRVHYGYTF. The CDR3 DNA follows: TGCGCCAGCAGCCAAGTTCACAGGGTACACTATGGCTACACCTTC. The rearrangement joins TRBV4-1 to TRBJ1-2; possibly TRBD1 for D (6 bases). The V end was cut by 1 base, the J end by 3 bases, with 12 bases between. The CDR3 sequence is 15 residues long. In germline, CDR1 is MGHRA, CDR2 YSYEKL.

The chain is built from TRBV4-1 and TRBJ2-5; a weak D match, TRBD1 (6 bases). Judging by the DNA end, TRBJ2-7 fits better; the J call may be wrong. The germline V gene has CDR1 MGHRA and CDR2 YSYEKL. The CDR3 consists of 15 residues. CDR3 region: CASSQDWQGQDEQYF. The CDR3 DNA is TGCGCCAGCAGCCAAGACTGGCAGGGGCAGGACGAGCAGTACTTC.

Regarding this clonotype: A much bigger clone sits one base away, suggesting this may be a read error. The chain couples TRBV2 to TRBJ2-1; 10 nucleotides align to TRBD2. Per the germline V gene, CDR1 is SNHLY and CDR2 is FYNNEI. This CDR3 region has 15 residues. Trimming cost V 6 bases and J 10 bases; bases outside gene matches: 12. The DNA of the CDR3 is TGTGCCAGCAGACATAGCGGGGGGACCGTCAGGGAGCAGTTCTTC. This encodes CASRHSGGTVREQFF. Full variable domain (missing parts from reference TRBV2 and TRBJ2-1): EPEVTQTPSHQVTQMGQEVILRCVPISNHLYFYWYRQILGQKVEFLVSFYNNEISEKSEIFDDQFSVERPDGSNFTLKIRSTKLEDSAMYFCASRHSGGTVREQFFGPGTRLTVL.

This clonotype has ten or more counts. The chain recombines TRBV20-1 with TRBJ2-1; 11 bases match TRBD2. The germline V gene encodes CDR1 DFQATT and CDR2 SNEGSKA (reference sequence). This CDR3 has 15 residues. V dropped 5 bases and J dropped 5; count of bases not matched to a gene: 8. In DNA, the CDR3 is TGCAGTGCTTACGCCGTAGCGGGGGGGCACAATGAGCAGTTCTTC. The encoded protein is CSAYAVAGGHNEQFF.

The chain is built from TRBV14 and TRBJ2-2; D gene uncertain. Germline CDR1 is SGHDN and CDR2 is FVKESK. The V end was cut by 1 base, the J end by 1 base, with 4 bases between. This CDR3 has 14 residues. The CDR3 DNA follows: TGTGCCAGCAGCCAAGGACAGAACACCGGGGAGCTGTTTTTT. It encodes CASSQGQNTGELFF. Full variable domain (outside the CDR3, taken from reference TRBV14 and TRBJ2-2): EAGVTQFPSHSVIEKGQTVTLRCDPISGHDNLYWYRRVMGKEIKFLLHFVKESKQDESGMPNNRFLAERTGGTYSTLKVQPAELEDSGVYFCASSQGQNTGELFFGEGSRLTVL.

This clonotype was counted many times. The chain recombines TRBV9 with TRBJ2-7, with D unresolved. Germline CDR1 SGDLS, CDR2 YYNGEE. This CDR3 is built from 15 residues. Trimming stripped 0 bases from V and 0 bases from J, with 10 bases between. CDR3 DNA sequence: TGTGCCAGCAGCGTAGCCCCCGAGAGCTCCTACGAGCAGTACTTC. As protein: CASSVAPESSYEQYF.

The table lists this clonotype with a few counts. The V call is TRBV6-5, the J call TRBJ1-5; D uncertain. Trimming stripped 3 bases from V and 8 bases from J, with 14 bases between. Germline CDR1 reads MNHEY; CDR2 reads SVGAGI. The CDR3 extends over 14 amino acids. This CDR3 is CASSYLRGCEPQHF. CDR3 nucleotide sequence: TGTGCCAGCAGTTATTTACGGGGATGCGAGCCCCAGCATTTT.

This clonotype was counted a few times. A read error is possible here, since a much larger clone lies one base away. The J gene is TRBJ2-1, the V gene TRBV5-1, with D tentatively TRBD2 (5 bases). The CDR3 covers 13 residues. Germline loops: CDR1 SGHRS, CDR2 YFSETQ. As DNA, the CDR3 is TGCGCCAGCAGCTTGGACCCCGGGAATGAGCGGTTCTTC. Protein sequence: CASSLDPGNERFF. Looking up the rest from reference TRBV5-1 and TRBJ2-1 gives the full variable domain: KAGVTQTPRYLIKTRGQQVTLSCSPISGHRSVSWYQQTPGQGLQFLFEYFSETQRNKGNFPGRFSGRQFSNSRSEMNVSTLELGDSALYLCASSLDPGNERFFGPGTRLTVL.

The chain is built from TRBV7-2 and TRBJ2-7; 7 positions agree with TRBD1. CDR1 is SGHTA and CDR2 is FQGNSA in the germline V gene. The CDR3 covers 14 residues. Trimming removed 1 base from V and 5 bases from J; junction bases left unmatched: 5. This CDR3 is CASSLDGRGNEQYF. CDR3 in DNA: TGTGCCAGCAGCTTAGATGGCAGGGGGAACGAGCAGTACTTC.

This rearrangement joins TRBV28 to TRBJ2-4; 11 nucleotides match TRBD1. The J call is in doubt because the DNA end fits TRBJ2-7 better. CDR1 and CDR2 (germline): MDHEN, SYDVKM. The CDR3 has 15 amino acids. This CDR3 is CASSVAGTGGYEQYF. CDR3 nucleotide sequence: TGTGCCAGCAGTGTAGCCGGGACAGGGGGTTACGAGCAGTACTTC.

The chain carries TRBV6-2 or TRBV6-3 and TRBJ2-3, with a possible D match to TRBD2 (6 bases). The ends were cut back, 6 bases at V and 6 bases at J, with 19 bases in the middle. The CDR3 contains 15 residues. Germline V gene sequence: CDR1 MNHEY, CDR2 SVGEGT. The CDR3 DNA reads TGTGCCAGCAGCCTAACACTAGCCGGAATGGATACGCAGTATTTT. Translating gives CASSLTLAGMDTQYF.

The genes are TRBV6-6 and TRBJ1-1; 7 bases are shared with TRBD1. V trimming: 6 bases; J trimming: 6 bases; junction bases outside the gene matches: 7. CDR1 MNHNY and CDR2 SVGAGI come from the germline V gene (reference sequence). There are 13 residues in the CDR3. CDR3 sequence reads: CASSDRARAEAFF. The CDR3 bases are TGTGCCAGCAGCGACAGGGCGAGGGCTGAAGCTTTCTTT.

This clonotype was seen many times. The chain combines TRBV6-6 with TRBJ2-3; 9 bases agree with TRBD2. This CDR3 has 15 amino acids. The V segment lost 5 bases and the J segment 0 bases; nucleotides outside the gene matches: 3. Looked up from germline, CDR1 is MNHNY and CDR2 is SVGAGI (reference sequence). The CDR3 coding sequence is TGTGCCAGCAGTACCACTAGCGGGAGCACAGATACGCAGTATTTT. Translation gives CASSTTSGSTDTQYF.

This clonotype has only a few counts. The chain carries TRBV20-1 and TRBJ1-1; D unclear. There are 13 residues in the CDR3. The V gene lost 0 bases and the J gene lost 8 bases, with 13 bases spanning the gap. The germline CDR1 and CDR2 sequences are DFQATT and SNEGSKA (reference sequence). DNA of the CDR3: TGCAGTGCTAGAGACCACAACAGTAGAGAAGCTTTCTTT. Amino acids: CSARDHNSREAFF.

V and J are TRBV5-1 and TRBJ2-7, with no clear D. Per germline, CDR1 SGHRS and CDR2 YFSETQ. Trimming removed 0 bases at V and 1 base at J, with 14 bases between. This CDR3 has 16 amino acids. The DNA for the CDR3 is TGCGCCAGCAGCTTGGAGTCCAGCTGGGTTTCCTACGAGCAGTACTTC. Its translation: CASSLESSWVSYEQYF.

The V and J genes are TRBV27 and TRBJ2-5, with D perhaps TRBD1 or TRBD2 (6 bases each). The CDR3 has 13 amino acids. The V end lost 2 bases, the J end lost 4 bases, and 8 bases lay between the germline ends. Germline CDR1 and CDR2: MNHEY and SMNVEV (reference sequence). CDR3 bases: TGTGCCAGCAGTTTACGGGGGCCAGAGACCCAGTACTTC. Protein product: CASSLRGPETQYF.

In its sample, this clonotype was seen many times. CDR3 DNA sequence: TGCAGTGCTTTCCGGGACTCTAACAATGAGCAGTTCTTC. It translates to CSAFRDSNNEQFF. This rearrangement joins TRBV20-1 to TRBJ2-1, with D perhaps TRBD2 (6 bases). In germline, CDR1 is DFQATT, CDR2 SNEGSKA (reference sequence). The CDR3 totals 13 residues. V was pared by 5 bases and J by 5 bases, with 13 bases between.

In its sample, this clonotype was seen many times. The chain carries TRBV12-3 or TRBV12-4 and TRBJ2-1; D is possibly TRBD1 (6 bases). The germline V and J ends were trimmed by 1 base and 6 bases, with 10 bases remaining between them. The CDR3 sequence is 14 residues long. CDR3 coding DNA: TGTGCCAGCAGTTTAGTACAGGGAAGCAATGAGCAGTTCTTC. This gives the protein CASSLVQGSNEQFF.

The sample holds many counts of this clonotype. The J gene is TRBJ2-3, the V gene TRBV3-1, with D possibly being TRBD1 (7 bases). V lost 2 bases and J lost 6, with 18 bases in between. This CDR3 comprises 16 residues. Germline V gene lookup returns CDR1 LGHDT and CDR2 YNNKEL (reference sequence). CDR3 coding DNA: TGTGCCAGCAGCCAACTACACAGGGGAGGTTTCGATACGCAGTATTTT. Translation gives CASSQLHRGGFDTQYF.

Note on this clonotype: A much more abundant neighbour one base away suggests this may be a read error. Written as DNA, the CDR3 is TGTGCCAGCAGCTACCAGGGGGCTTCCTACGAGCAGTACTTC. Protein product: CASSYQGASYEQYF. The chain joins TRBV7-9 to TRBJ2-7; 8 nucleotides agree with TRBD1. With V trimmed by 4 bases and J by 1 base, 3 bases remained unmatched. In germline, CDR1 is SEHNR, CDR2 FQNEAQ (reference sequence). The CDR3 loop spans 14 amino acids.

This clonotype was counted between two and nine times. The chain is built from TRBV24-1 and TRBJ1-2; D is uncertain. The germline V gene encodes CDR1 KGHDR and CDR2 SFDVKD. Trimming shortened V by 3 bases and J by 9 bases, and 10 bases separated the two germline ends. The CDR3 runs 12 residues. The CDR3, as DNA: TGTGCCACCAGTGATCGACCAGGCAGCTACACCTTC. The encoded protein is CATSDRPGSYTF.

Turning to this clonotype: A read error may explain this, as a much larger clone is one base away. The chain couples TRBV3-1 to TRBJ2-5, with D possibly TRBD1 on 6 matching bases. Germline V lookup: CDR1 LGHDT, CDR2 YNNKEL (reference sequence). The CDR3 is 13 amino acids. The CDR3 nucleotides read TGTGCCAGCACGAACAGGGCCCAAGAGACCAAGTACTTC. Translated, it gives CASTNRAQETKYF.

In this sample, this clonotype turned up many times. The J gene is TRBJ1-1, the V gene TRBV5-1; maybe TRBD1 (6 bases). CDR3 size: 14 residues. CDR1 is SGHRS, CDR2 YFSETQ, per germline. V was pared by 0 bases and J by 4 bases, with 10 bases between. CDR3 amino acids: CASSLVPQGTEAFF. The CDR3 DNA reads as TGCGCCAGCAGCTTGGTTCCACAGGGCACTGAAGCTTTCTTT.

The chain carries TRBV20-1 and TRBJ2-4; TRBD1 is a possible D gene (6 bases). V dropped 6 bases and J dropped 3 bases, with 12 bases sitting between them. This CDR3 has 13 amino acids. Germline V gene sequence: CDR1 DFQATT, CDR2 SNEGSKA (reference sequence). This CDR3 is CSAGAPGKNIQYF. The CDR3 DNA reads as TGCAGTGCGGGGGCGCCTGGCAAAAACATTCAGTACTTC.

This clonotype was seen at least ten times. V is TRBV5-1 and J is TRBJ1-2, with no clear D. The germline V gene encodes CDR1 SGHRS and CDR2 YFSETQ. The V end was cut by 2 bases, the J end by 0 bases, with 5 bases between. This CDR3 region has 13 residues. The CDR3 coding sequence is TGCGCCAGCAGCTTCGAATCTAACTATGGCTACACCTTC. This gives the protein CASSFESNYGYTF.

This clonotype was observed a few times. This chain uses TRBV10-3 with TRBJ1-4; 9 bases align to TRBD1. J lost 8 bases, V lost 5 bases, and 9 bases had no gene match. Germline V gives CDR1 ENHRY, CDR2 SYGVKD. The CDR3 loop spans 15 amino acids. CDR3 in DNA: TGTGCCATCAGTTCAGGACAGGGGAGTTGGGAAAAACTGTTTTTT. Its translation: CAISSGQGSWEKLFF.

The CDR3 DNA sequence: TGTGCCAGCTCACCAAGGCTAGCGGGGAGTGTGGCGGCAATACAGCAGTACTTC. Translated: CASSPRLAGSVAAIQQYF. The V call is TRBV18, the J call TRBJ2-7; 9 bases are shared with TRBD2. Germline V gene sequence: CDR1 KGHSH, CDR2 LQKENI. This CDR3 region has 18 residues. J was trimmed by 8 bases and V by 2 bases; bases with no gene match: 19.

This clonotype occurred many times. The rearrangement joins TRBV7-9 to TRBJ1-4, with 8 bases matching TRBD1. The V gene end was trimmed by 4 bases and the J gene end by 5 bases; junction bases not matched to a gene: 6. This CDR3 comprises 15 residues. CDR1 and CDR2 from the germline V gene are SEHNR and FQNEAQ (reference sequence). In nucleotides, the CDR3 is TGTGCCAGCAGCTCCCGGGGACAGGCAAATGAAAAACTGTTTTTT. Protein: CASSSRGQANEKLFF.